Listed below are T cell receptor beta chains from one sample, sequenced in a study of human T cells and chemical hapten exposure. From the RACE reads, TCRdb called clonotypes with MiXCR, one entry per CDR3 protein. The sample contains 82,000 or so distinct CDR3 sequences, 10% to 15% of which appear only once. The source was whole blood, collected in connection with sensitization to the hapten diphenylcyclopropenone (DPC). The receptor set was obtained from a woman aged 45-65 years with alopecia areata. Some clones in this sample may be carry-over from other donors' samples. Each CDR3 is given with its conserved first and last residue. Expanded clones get a size class; other rows say once, few or many, or leave the size out.

V	size	J	CDR3
TRBV19	few	TRBJ2-1	CASSMQVVSYNEQFF
TRBV12-3/TRBV12-4	NA	TRBJ2-7	CASSLGGPASYEQYF
TRBV28	few	TRBJ1-4	CASSLPGSLNEKLFF
TRBV29-1	NA	TRBJ1-2	CSVVLGYGYTF
TRBV4-1	many	TRBJ2-5	CASSQEPARGHQETQYF
TRBV4-1	NA	TRBJ2-3	CASRPDTQYF
TRBV28	few	TRBJ2-3	CASSSRGAGLDTQYF
TRBV4-2	NA	TRBJ2-3	CASSQVRELSTDTQYF
TRBV7-3	NA	TRBJ1-2	CASSLDRGQGYTF
TRBV3-1	many	TRBJ1-1	CASSQVRGTEAFF
TRBV30	NA	TRBJ1-2	CAWTQKGRNEANYGYTF
TRBV29-1	NA	TRBJ2-5	CSVTPPGVGETQYF
TRBV5-1	NA	TRBJ2-7	CASRASGESSYEQYF
TRBV27	few	TRBJ1-2	CASSWREGYGYTF
TRBV7-2	many	TRBJ2-1	CASSTRGQGSNEQFF
TRBV5-4	once	TRBJ1-1	CASSLWGRDDEAFF